This is a list of T cell receptor beta chains from one sample in a study of cytomegalovirus exposure and HLA in healthy donors. Profiled with immunoSEQ multiplex PCR; TCRdb holds only in-frame clones, not every one. The table lists 110,000 to 150,000 clones, 70% of them singletons. Source material: PBMCs. Receptors were obtained from a woman aged 60 to 75 in good health and CMV-seropositive. Each CDR3 is given with its conserved first and last residue. The D gene is left open where the match is weak. Rows give clone size only sometimes, using once, few, many, or a class for an expanded clone.

-	TRBJ2-7	-	TRBV19	CASSPRLTYYEQYF	TGTGCCAGTAGTCCAAGATTGACATACTACGAGCAGTACTTC
-	TRBJ1-1	-	TRBV19	CASSPRGGLGAFF	TGTGCCAGTAGTCCTCGGGGGGGGCTTGGAGCTTTCTTT
-	TRBJ2-5	TRBD1	TRBV5-6	CASSLTGGEETQYF	TGTGCCAGCAGCTTGACAGGGGGAGAAGAGACCCAGTACTTC
once	TRBJ2-1	TRBD2	TRBV6-4	CASSPPGGRGQFF	TGTGCCAGCAGTCCCCCCGGAGGGAGGGGGCAGTTCTTC
-	TRBJ1-5	TRBD1	TRBV2	CASTRDRSNQPQHF	TGTGCCAGCACTAGGGACAGGAGCAATCAGCCCCAGCATTTT
-	TRBJ1-2	-	TRBV6-1	CASSDRQYGYTF	TGTGCCAGCAGTGACCGACAGTATGGCTACACCTTC
-	TRBJ2-7	-	TRBV29-1	CSVVRQQGSYEQYF	TGCAGCGTTGTAAGGCAGCAGGGGTCTTACGAGCAGTACTTC
few	TRBJ1-5	TRBD1	TRBV19	CASSGTGNQPQHF	TGTGCCAGTAGTGGGACAGGGAATCAGCCCCAGCATTTT
few	TRBJ1-2	TRBD1	TRBV6-5	CASRTGDRGYTF	TGTGCCAGCAGGACAGGGGATCGTGGCTACACCTTC
-	TRBJ1-2	-	TRBV7-9	CASSLEAGVPYGYTF	TGTGCCAGCAGCTTAGAGGCAGGGGTACCCTATGGCTACACCTTC
few	TRBJ1-1	TRBD1	TRBV6-1	CAGQGARGNTEAFF	TGTGCCGGACAGGGGGCGCGGGGTAACACTGAAGCTTTCTTT
once	TRBJ2-1	-	TRBV29-1	CSGGRGAGEQFF	TGCAGCGGGGGTCGAGGTGCGGGGGAGCAGTTCTTC
-	TRBJ2-7	-	TRBV6-1	CASSVGRGLSYEQYF	TGTGCCAGCAGCGTCGGGAGGGGGCTATCCTACGAGCAGTACTTC
-	TRBJ2-3	TRBD2	TRBV7-8	CASSLGPGLAEGQYF	TGTGCCAGCAGCTTAGGGCCGGGACTAGCGGAGGGGCAGTATTTT
-	TRBJ1-4	-	TRBV9	CASSVGQAPATNEKLFF	TGTGCCAGCAGCGTAGGGCAGGCCCCTGCAACTAATGAAAAACTGTTTTTT
-	TRBJ1-5	TRBD1	TRBV7-9	CASSLGQGSNQPQHF	TGTGCCAGCAGCTTAGGACAGGGTAGCAATCAGCCCCAGCATTTT
-	TRBJ2-6	TRBD1	TRBV28	CASSRSGTGGPSGANVLTF	TGTGCCAGCAGTAGATCCGGGACAGGTGGTCCCTCTGGGGCCAACGTCCTGACTTTC
-	TRBJ2-5	-	TRBV29-1	CSVEGRVRRQETQYF	TGCAGCGTTGAAGGCAGGGTTAGGAGACAAGAGACCCAGTACTTC
-	TRBJ2-3	-	TRBV9	CATSAYGSTDTQYF	TGTGCCACCTCAGCGTACGGAAGCACAGATACGCAGTATTTT
-	TRBJ1-2	-	TRBV28	CASKESGRNYGYTF	TGTGCCAGCAAAGAGAGTGGCAGGAACTATGGCTACACCTTC
few	TRBJ2-3	TRBD2	TRBV13	CASSFGTSGTSTDTQYF	TGTGCCAGCAGCTTTGGGACTAGCGGAACTAGCACAGATACGCAGTATTTT
-	TRBJ2-5	-	TRBV7-3	CASSLRGRGETQYF	TGTGCCAGCAGCTTAAGGGGAAGAGGGGAGACCCAGTACTTC
-	TRBJ2-5	-	TRBV6-1	CASTRTVQETQYF	TGTGCCAGCACTCGGACAGTACAAGAGACCCAGTACTTC
few	TRBJ2-5	TRBD2	TRBV7-6	CASSLVGRAGEETQYF	TGTGCCAGCAGCTTAGTTGGGAGGGCAGGTGAAGAGACCCAGTACTTC
-	TRBJ1-2	-	TRBV2	CASSEGGYGYTF	TGTGCCAGCAGTGAGGGGGGCTATGGCTACACCTTC
-	TRBJ1-2	TRBD1	TRBV10-3	CAISEFQGDYGYTF	TGTGCCATCAGTGAGTTTCAGGGGGATTATGGCTACACCTTC
-	TRBJ2-1	TRBD2	TRBV27	CASSPGLAGSSEQFF	TGTGCCAGCAGTCCCGGACTAGCGGGTAGTAGCGAGCAGTTCTTC
-	TRBJ2-3	-	TRBV15	CATSPKADTQYF	TGTGCCACCAGCCCCAAAGCCGATACGCAGTATTTT
-	TRBJ1-1	-	TRBV6-5	CASRGWGGSTEAFF	TGTGCCAGCAGGGGGTGGGGGGGAAGCACTGAAGCTTTCTTT
once	TRBJ1-5	-	TRBV19	CASSIEREGQPQHF	TGTGCCAGTAGTATAGAACGGGAGGGGCAGCCCCAGCATTTT
few	TRBJ2-1	TRBD2	TRBV19	CASSTWTSGRYNEQFF	TGTGCCAGTAGTACCTGGACTAGCGGGAGGTACAATGAGCAGTTCTTC
-	TRBJ1-3	-	TRBV19	CASSTTVSGNTIYF	TGTGCCAGTAGTACGACAGTCTCTGGAAACACCATATATTTT
once	TRBJ1-2	-	TRBV28	CASSFHEQPRGGYTF	TGTGCCAGCAGTTTTCATGAACAGCCGCGGGGAGGCTACACCTTC
-	TRBJ1-2	-	TRBV4-1	CASSPSVNYGYTF	TGCGCCAGCAGCCCCTCAGTAAACTATGGCTACACCTTC
-	TRBJ1-4	TRBD1	TRBV5-6	CASSQTTGSNEKLFF	TGTGCCAGCAGCCAAACGACAGGGTCTAATGAAAAACTGTTTTTT
-	TRBJ2-7	TRBD2	TRBV29-1	CSVELAGVYEQYF	TGCAGCGTTGAACTAGCGGGAGTCTACGAGCAGTACTTC
-	TRBJ2-7	-	TRBV6-1	CASSQEGYHYEQYF	TGTGCCAGCAGCCAAGAAGGCTACCACTACGAGCAGTACTTC
-	TRBJ2-4	-	TRBV21-1	CASSKPRTVRNIQYF	TGTGCCAGCAGCAAACCGAGGACAGTTCGCAACATTCAGTACTTC
-	TRBJ1-1	-	TRBV6-5	CASSFLGRNTEAFF	TGTGCCAGCAGTTTCCTGGGGAGAAACACTGAAGCTTTCTTT
few	TRBJ2-1	TRBD2	TRBV5-6	CASSYGKKGGRFF	TGTGCCAGCAGCTACGGCAAAAAGGGAGGGAGGTTCTTC
-	TRBJ1-6	TRBD1	TRBV27	CASSSTDRVDNSPLHF	TGTGCCAGCAGTTCGACCGACAGGGTGGATAATTCACCCCTCCACTTT
once	TRBJ2-3	TRBD1	TRBV9	CASSVVGQKSTDTQYF	TGTGCCAGCAGCGTAGTGGGACAGAAGAGCACAGATACGCAGTATTTT
-	TRBJ2-3	-	TRBV6-5	CASSYSGSSTDTQYF	TGTGCCAGCAGTTACTCGGGCAGCTCCACAGATACGCAGTATTTT
-	TRBJ1-1	-	TRBV2	CASSFGQMNTEAFF	TGTGCCAGCAGCTTTGGACAGATGAACACTGAAGCTTTCTTT
few	TRBJ2-1	TRBD2	TRBV5-8	CASSLGTSGTYNEQFF	TGTGCCAGCAGCCTCGGGACTAGCGGGACCTACAATGAGCAGTTCTTC
few	TRBJ2-7	TRBD1	TRBV9	CASSVGQGRGLDEQYF	TGTGCCAGCAGCGTAGGTCAGGGCAGGGGGCTCGACGAGCAGTACTTC
-	TRBJ2-7	TRBD1	TRBV5-4	CASSFGDRTSYEQYF	TGTGCCAGCAGCTTTGGGGACAGGACCTCCTACGAGCAGTACTTC
-	TRBJ1-6	TRBD1	TRBV30	CAWRGDRGRSPLHF	TGTGCCTGGAGAGGGGACAGGGGGCGATCACCCCTCCACTTT
-	TRBJ1-2	TRBD1	TRBV6-5	CASSYSRTGGINGYTF	TGTGCCAGCAGTTACTCCCGGACAGGGGGGATCAATGGCTACACCTTC
-	TRBJ1-5	-	TRBV11-2	CASSLGGPPQHF	TGTGCCAGCAGCTTAGGAGGGCCGCCCCAGCATTTT
-	TRBJ1-5	TRBD1	TRBV18	CASSQGQNSNQPQHF	TGTGCCAGCTCACAGGGACAGAATAGCAATCAGCCCCAGCATTTT
few	TRBJ1-5	-	TRBV5-8	CASSFLKQGWNQPQHF	TGTGCCAGCAGCTTCCTAAAACAGGGTTGGAATCAGCCCCAGCATTTT
-	TRBJ1-2	-	TRBV21-1	CASSKFRRNGSNYGYTF	TGTGCCAGCAGCAAGTTTCGCCGTAACGGGTCTAACTATGGCTACACCTTC